Listed below are T cell receptor beta chains from one sample, sequenced in a study of cytomegalovirus exposure and HLA in healthy donors. Only in-frame clones appear in the TCRdb table, and some are missing; sequencing was by immunoSEQ multiplex PCR. The sample has over 150,000 clones, 75% to 85% seen once. Sequencing was carried out using PBMCs. The source is a woman aged 60-75 years in good health and CMV-seropositive. CDR3s include the opening cysteine and the closing phenylalanine or tryptophan. Fields, in order: CDR3 protein, CDR3 DNA, D gene, clone size, V gene, J gene. A D gene is named only where the DNA matches it firmly. Clone size is stated in some rows and not others, as once, few, many or a class when expanded.

CASHQGHGLWQLFF,TGTGCCAGCCATCAGGGACACGGCCTTTGGCAACTGTTTTTT,.,.,TRBV27,TRBJ1-4
CASSTLGLGTDTQYF,TGTGCCAGCAGCACCCTCGGACTCGGGACAGATACGCAGTATTTT,.,.,TRBV21-1,TRBJ2-3
CASSLVLAGAQETQYF,TGTGCCAGCAGTTTAGTACTAGCGGGGGCCCAAGAGACCCAGTACTTC,TRBD2,.,TRBV28,TRBJ2-5
CASSLSGVNTEAFF,TGTGCCAGCAGTTTATCAGGGGTGAACACTGAAGCTTTCTTT,.,.,TRBV28,TRBJ1-1
CAISSGTGGAERTEAFF,TGTGCCATCAGTTCAGGGACAGGGGGCGCGGAAAGGACTGAAGCTTTCTTT,TRBD1,.,TRBV10-3,TRBJ1-1
CASSYGTAYQETQYF,TGTGCCAGCAGCTACGGGACAGCGTACCAAGAGACCCAGTACTTC,TRBD1,.,TRBV7-8,TRBJ2-5
CASRGASRSYEQYF,TGTGCCAGCAGGGGGGCTAGCCGGTCCTACGAGCAGTACTTC,.,.,TRBV28,TRBJ2-7
CASSPGATNEKLFF,TGTGCCAGCTCACCAGGAGCAACTAATGAAAAACTGTTTTTT,.,once,TRBV18,TRBJ1-4
CASSLPTGTGVNKEQYF,TGTGCCAGCAGTCTGCCGACCGGGACAGGGGTTAACAAGGAGCAGTACTTC,TRBD1,.,TRBV5-5,TRBJ2-7
CASSLLAGMDTQYF,TGTGCCAGCAGCTTACTAGCGGGGATGGATACGCAGTATTTT,TRBD2,.,TRBV7-2,TRBJ2-3
CASSLYGGGGANVLTF,TGTGCCAGTAGTCTTTACGGGGGTGGAGGGGCCAACGTCCTGACTTTC,.,.,TRBV19,TRBJ2-6
CASGTSEETQYF,TGCGCCAGCGGGACTAGCGAAGAGACCCAGTACTTC,TRBD2,once,TRBV5-1,TRBJ2-5
CASSRLGQGGDEQFF,TGTGCCAGCAGTCGCCTCGGGCAGGGAGGCGATGAGCAGTTCTTC,.,.,TRBV6-6,TRBJ2-1
CASSTGTGGAESPLHF,TGTGCCAGCAGCACCGGGACAGGGGGAGCAGAATCACCCCTCCACTTT,TRBD1,.,TRBV13,TRBJ1-6
CAISTTGTGRYEQYF,TGTGCCATCAGTACCACCGGGACAGGGAGGTACGAGCAGTACTTC,TRBD1,few,TRBV10-3,TRBJ2-7
CASSRNTGFYTEAFF,TGTGCCAGCAGCCGTAACACAGGGTTTTACACTGAAGCTTTCTTT,.,.,TRBV14,TRBJ1-1
CASDIRNNSPLHF,TGTGCCAGCGACATACGGAATAATTCACCCCTCCACTTT,.,once,TRBV28,TRBJ1-6
CSARRGMNTEAFF,TGCAGCGCCCGAAGAGGGATGAACACTGAAGCTTTCTTT,.,.,TRBV29-1,TRBJ1-1
CASSESTGSHYGYTF,TGTGCCAGCAGTGAATCGACAGGGTCCCACTATGGCTACACCTTC,TRBD1,once,TRBV2,TRBJ1-2
CASGARGGEFF,TGTGCCAGTGGGGCGAGGGGAGGAGAGTTCTTC,.,.,TRBV2,TRBJ2-1
CASSGDGQQGEKLFF,TGTGCCAGCAGCGGGGACGGACAGCAGGGGGAAAAACTGTTTTTT,.,.,TRBV9,TRBJ1-4
CASSLSGYYGYTF,TGTGCCAGCAGCTTATCCGGGTACTATGGCTACACCTTC,.,.,TRBV13,TRBJ1-2
CASSLATSWDRLDTQYF,TGTGCCAGCAGCCTAGCGACTAGCTGGGATCGGTTAGATACGCAGTATTTT,TRBD2,.,TRBV7-2,TRBJ2-3
CASRAGDEQYF,TGTGCCAGCAGGGCTGGTGACGAGCAGTACTTC,.,.,TRBV6-5,TRBJ2-7
CASSATGYSNQPQHF,TGTGCCAGCAGCGCTACAGGGTATAGCAATCAGCCCCAGCATTTT,.,.,TRBV9,TRBJ1-5
CASSLGERQPQHF,TGCGCCAGCAGCTTGGGGGAGCGACAGCCCCAGCATTTT,.,few,TRBV5-1,TRBJ1-5
CAITRDRGFTEAFF,TGTGCCATCACCCGGGACAGGGGATTCACTGAAGCTTTCTTT,TRBD1,.,TRBV10-3,TRBJ1-1
CASSLSSRVDWADTEAFF,TGTGCCAGCAGCTTAAGCAGCCGGGTGGACTGGGCGGACACTGAAGCTTTCTTT,.,.,TRBV7-3,TRBJ1-1
CASSLGTWLYEQYF,TGTGCCAGCAGCTTAGGGACTTGGCTCTACGAGCAGTACTTC,.,.,TRBV7-8,TRBJ2-7
CASSVGPGTGTRETQYF,TGTGCCAGCAGCGTAGGTCCCGGGACAGGCACTCGGGAGACCCAGTACTTC,TRBD1,.,TRBV9,TRBJ2-5
CASSERPTSGMTDTQYF,TGTGCCAGCAGCGAACGACCCACTAGCGGGATGACAGATACGCAGTATTTT,TRBD2,once,TRBV13,TRBJ2-3
CASNDRGWTGELFF,TGTGCCAGCAATGACAGGGGTTGGACCGGGGAGCTGTTTTTT,TRBD1,.,TRBV6-5,TRBJ2-2
CASSLRTSGISTDTQYF,TGCGCCAGCAGCTTACGGACTAGCGGGATTAGCACAGATACGCAGTATTTT,TRBD2,.,TRBV5-1,TRBJ2-3
CAIKEGSTDTQYF,TGTGCCATCAAGGAGGGTAGCACAGATACGCAGTATTTT,.,few,TRBV10-3,TRBJ2-3
CASSYAGRGPYEQYF,TGTGCCAGCAGTTACGCGGGTAGAGGCCCCTACGAGCAGTACTTC,.,.,TRBV6-5,TRBJ2-7
CASRATGKGHYEQYF,TGTGCCAGTAGAGCTACAGGGAAGGGCCACTACGAGCAGTACTTC,.,few,TRBV19,TRBJ2-7
CASSGSSRKGLSYEQYF,TGTGCCAGCAGCGGATCATCTAGAAAGGGGCTGTCCTACGAGCAGTACTTC,.,.,TRBV5-6,TRBJ2-7
CASSQEARGTFNEKLFF,TGCGCCAGCAGCCAAGAGGCCAGGGGGACTTTTAATGAAAAACTGTTTTTT,TRBD1,.,TRBV4-3,TRBJ1-4
CASSHSRGFDTEAFF,TGTGCCAGCTCACACTCCAGGGGTTTCGACACTGAAGCTTTCTTT,.,.,TRBV18,TRBJ1-1
CASSLTLAGSYNEQFF,TGTGCCAGCAGTTTAACACTAGCGGGTTCCTACAATGAGCAGTTCTTC,TRBD2,.,TRBV28,TRBJ2-1
CASSLKEGMGSKQFF,TGTGCCAGCAGCTTGAAAGAGGGAATGGGAAGCAAGCAGTTCTTC,.,.,TRBV5-4,TRBJ2-1
CASGLGTANTGELFF,TGTGCCAGCGGCCTAGGGACTGCGAACACCGGGGAGCTGTTTTTT,.,.,TRBV7-9,TRBJ2-2
CATSLRTSGNEQFF,TGTGCCACCAGCTTGAGGACTAGCGGGAATGAGCAGTTCTTC,TRBD2,.,TRBV15,TRBJ2-1
CAWERGGTEAFF,TGTGCCTGGGAGCGGGGGGGTACTGAAGCTTTCTTT,.,few,TRBV30,TRBJ1-1
CASSARLLENNEQFF,TGTGCCAGCAGCGCACGACTACTGGAAAACAATGAGCAGTTCTTC,.,.,TRBV9,TRBJ2-1
CASRIDSYYEQYF,TGCGCCAGCAGAATCGACAGTTACTACGAGCAGTACTTC,.,once,TRBV10-1,TRBJ2-7